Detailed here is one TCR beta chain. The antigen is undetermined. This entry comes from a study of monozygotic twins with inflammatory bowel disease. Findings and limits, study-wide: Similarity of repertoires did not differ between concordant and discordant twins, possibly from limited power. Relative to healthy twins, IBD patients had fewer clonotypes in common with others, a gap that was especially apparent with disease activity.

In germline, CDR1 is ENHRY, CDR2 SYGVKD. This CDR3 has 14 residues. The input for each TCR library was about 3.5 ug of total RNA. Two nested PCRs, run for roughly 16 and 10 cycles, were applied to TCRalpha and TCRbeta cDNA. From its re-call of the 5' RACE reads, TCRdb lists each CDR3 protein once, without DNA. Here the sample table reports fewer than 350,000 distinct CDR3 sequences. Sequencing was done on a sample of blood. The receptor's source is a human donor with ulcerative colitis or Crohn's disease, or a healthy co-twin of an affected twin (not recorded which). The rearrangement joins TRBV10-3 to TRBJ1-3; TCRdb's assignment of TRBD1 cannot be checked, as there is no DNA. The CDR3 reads CAIKPGVGGNTIYF.